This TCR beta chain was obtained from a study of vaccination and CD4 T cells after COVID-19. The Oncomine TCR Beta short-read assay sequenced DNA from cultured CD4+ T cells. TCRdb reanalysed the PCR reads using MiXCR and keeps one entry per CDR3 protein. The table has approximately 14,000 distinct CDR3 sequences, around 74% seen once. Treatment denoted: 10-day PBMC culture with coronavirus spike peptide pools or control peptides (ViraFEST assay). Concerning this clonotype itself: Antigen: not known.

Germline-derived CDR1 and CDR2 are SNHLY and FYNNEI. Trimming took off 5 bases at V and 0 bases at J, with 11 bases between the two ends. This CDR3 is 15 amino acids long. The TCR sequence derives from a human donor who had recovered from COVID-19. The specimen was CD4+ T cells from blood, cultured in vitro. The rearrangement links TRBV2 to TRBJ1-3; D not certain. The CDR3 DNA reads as TGTGCCAGCAGTAGGGAAGCGGTCTCTGGAAACACCATATATTTT. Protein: CASSREAVSGNTIYF.